Listed here is a single T cell receptor (beta chain). Trimming cost V 0 bases and J 2 bases, with 16 bases left between them. Looked up from germline, CDR1 is SGDLS and CDR2 is YYNGEE. The CDR3 length is 17 residues. These data come from a study of cytotoxic CD8 clonotypes in ibrutinib-treated CLL. Across the whole study: Productive templates averaged around 260,000 per sample, and productive rearrangements 94,082.

The data were produced by immunoSEQ multiplex PCR, yet TCRdb's version contains in-frame clones alone and is incomplete. Among around 310,000 clones listed, about 80% were seen once. This clonotype originated in a human donor with chronic lymphocytic leukemia. Sequenced here: PBMCs, sampled before ibrutinib treatment. This sequence joins TRBV9 and TRBJ2-3; TRBD2 might be the D (5 bases). In DNA form, the CDR3 reads TGTGCCAGCAGCGTAGTAGGGTGGGGAGATCTCACAGATACGCAGTATTTT. Its protein product is CASSVVGWGDLTDTQYF.